This TCR beta chain appears in the sequencing data of a study of T cells after somatic rescue of genetic block. With 1 base removed from V and 2 bases from J, the gap between germline ends came to 15 bases. CDR1 is SGHNT and CDR2 is YYREEE in the germline V gene (reference sequence). CDR3 length: 16 amino acids. Only in-frame clones appear in the TCRdb table, and some are missing; sequencing was by immunoSEQ multiplex PCR. The sample consists of roughly 120,000 clones, 90% to 95% of them appearing once. This receptor was obtained from a young woman. Sequencing was carried out using peripheral blood mononuclear cells (PBMCs). J is TRBJ1-2 and V is TRBV5-4, with D unresolved. The CDR3, as DNA: TGTGCCAGCAGCTTGACGATAATAAGACCGAACTATGGCTACACCTTC. It translates to CASSLTIIRPNYGYTF.